One and the same sample provided the 26 T cell receptor beta chains below, sequenced in a study of blood T cell repertoires in COVID-19 (dated by TCRdb to the early 2020s). Receptor amplification or capture employed the immunoSEQ multiplex PCR assay. TCRdb holds this immuneACCESS table with in-frame rearrangements only. Some clones are missing; in checked studies, unresolved V genes explain under half, and the rest has no known cause. This sample is represented by hundreds of thousands of clones; 75% to 90% of them were singletons. Roughly a tenth of the sample lies in the top ten. The sample consisted of peripheral blood. The receptors come from a woman in her seventies with COVID-19, enrolled during active disease.

This clone occurred a few times. V and J are TRBV19 and TRBJ1-5; D is uncertain. Germline lookup yields CDR1 LNHDA and CDR2 SQIVND (reference sequence). The CDR3 has 11 amino acids. V was trimmed by 8 bases and J by 1 base, leaving 3 bases between them. CDR3 nucleotides: TGTGCCAGTTCGAGCAATCAGCCCCAGCATTTT. This sequence encodes CASSSNQPQHF. The full variable domain, its missing parts supplied by reference TRBV19 and TRBJ1-5, is DGGITQSPKYLFRKEGQNVTLSCEQNLNHDAMYWYRQDPGQGLRLIYYSQIVNDFQKGDIAEGYSVSREKKESFPLTVTSAQKNPTAFYLCASSSNQPQHFGDGTRLSIL.

V is TRBV10-3 and J is TRBJ1-1, with 7 nucleotides matching TRBD1. Germline V gene data show CDR1 as ENHRY and CDR2 as SYGVKD. This CDR3 is built from 13 residues. The trim removed 5 bases at V and 3 bases at J, leaving 3 bases unmatched. Here the CDR3 DNA reads TGTGCCATCAGTCAGGGGGGTGACACTGAAGCTTTCTTT. This gives the protein CAISQGGDTEAFF.

This chain connects TRBV4-1 to TRBJ2-3; the D gene is possibly TRBD2 (6 bases). The V end lost 4 bases, the J end lost 4 bases, and 21 bases lay between the germline ends. The germline CDR1 and CDR2 sequences are MGHRA and YSYEKL. This CDR3 region has 17 residues. CDR3: CASSPKAESTRADTQYF. CDR3 bases: TGCGCCAGCAGCCCTAAGGCTGAGTCGACTAGGGCAGATACGCAGTATTTT.

Note on this clone: Additional DNA sequences in this sample encode the identical CDR3. This rearrangement joins TRBV18 to TRBJ1-2; 8 nucleotides align to TRBD1. Germline V gives CDR1 KGHSH, CDR2 LQKENI. After removal of 2 bases from V and 1 base from J, the junction contained 3 bases not matched to a gene. The length of the CDR3 is 15 residues. The CDR3 loop reads CASSPRQGSNYGYTF. The CDR3 DNA sequence: TGTGCCAGCTCACCAAGACAGGGGAGTAACTATGGCTACACCTTC.

The chain joins TRBV4-2 to TRBJ2-1, with 8 bases identical to TRBD1. V shed 1 base and J 2 bases; nucleotides not matched to a gene: 1. Germline V CDR1 and CDR2: LGHNA, YNFKEQ. The CDR3 runs 15 residues. CDR3 in DNA: TGTGCCAGCAGCCAAGCAGGGGGCCCCTACAATGAGCAGTTCTTC. Translating gives CASSQAGGPYNEQFF.

J is TRBJ2-1 and V is TRBV7-3; 9 nucleotides align to TRBD2. From germline, CDR1 is SGHTA and CDR2 FQGTGA. The CDR3 is 15 residues long. V was clipped by 3 bases and J by 5 bases; unmatched bases: 5. The CDR3 spells CASSLSQREDNEQFF. CDR3 bases: TGTGCCAGCAGCTTGTCTCAGCGGGAGGACAATGAGCAGTTCTTC.

The J gene is TRBJ2-1, the V gene TRBV5-1, with 7 positions matching TRBD1. The CDR3 has 16 residues. J lost 0 bases, V lost 8 bases, and 11 bases had no gene match. CDR1 SGHRS and CDR2 YFSETQ come from the germline V gene. In nucleotides, the CDR3 is TGCGCCAGTTCCGGGACAGCCTTTATCTCCTACAATGAGCAGTTCTTC. It specifies CASSGTAFISYNEQFF.

This chain joins TRBV30 and TRBJ2-1, with TRBD1 as a possible D gene (6 bases). V was trimmed by 4 bases and J by 9 bases, leaving 13 bases between them. In germline, CDR1 is GTSNPN, CDR2 SVGIG (reference sequence). This CDR3 contains 12 residues. This chain's CDR3 is CAWTRQVSEQFF. CDR3 DNA: TGTGCCTGGACTCGACAGGTCAGTGAGCAGTTCTTC.

CDR3 sequence reads: CASSPGTSVFYNEQFF. In DNA, the CDR3 is TGTGCCAGCAGCCCCGGGACTAGCGTTTTCTACAATGAGCAGTTCTTC. The rearrangement joins TRBV5-4 to TRBJ2-1; 10 positions agree with TRBD2. V was pared by 4 bases and J by 3 bases, with 7 bases of the junction left unmatched. Germline lookup yields CDR1 SGHNT and CDR2 YYREEE (reference sequence). The CDR3 contains 16 residues.

The rearrangement uses TRBV24-1 and TRBJ1-2, with a tentative D call TRBD1 (6 bases). The CDR3 extends over 14 amino acids. Germline assignment: CDR1 KGHDR and CDR2 SFDVKD. The V and J ends lost 2 bases and 5 bases respectively, with 11 bases between them. The CDR3 is CATSDSDSNYGYTF. The DNA for the CDR3 is TGTGCCACCAGTGATTCGGACAGTAATTATGGCTACACCTTC.

This rearrangement joins TRBV9 to TRBJ2-1, with D unclear. Germline CDR1 is SGDLS and CDR2 is YYNGEE. The CDR3 is made up of 13 amino acids. Trimming removed 1 base from V and 7 bases from J, with 9 bases in between. The CDR3 DNA sequence: TGTGCCAGCAGCGTAAATACGGGTAATGAGCAGTTCTTC. Protein: CASSVNTGNEQFF.

The rearrangement uses TRBV4-1 and TRBJ1-1, with 7 bases matching TRBD1. CDR1 and CDR2 from the germline V gene are MGHRA and YSYEKL. CDR3 length: 13 residues. V lost 8 bases to trimming and J lost 4 bases; unmatched junction nucleotides: 7. This CDR3 is CASARQGTTEAFF. CDR3 nucleotide sequence: TGCGCCAGCGCAAGACAGGGTACCACTGAAGCTTTCTTT.

The rearrangement links TRBV28 to TRBJ1-6, with D unclear. Germline loops: CDR1 MDHEN, CDR2 SYDVKM. The ends were cut back, 7 bases at V and 7 bases at J, with 14 bases in the middle. This CDR3 has 14 residues. The CDR3: CASTSPGFNSPLHF. CDR3 nucleotide sequence: TGTGCCAGCACCTCCCCGGGTTTCAATTCACCCCTCCACTTT.

This clone turned up a few times. The chain combines TRBV4-1 with TRBJ1-5; TRBD1 matches 10 bases. With V trimmed by 3 bases and J by 4 bases, 6 bases remained unmatched. CDR1 and CDR2 from the germline V gene are MGHRA and YSYEKL. The CDR3 totals 16 residues. CDR3 region: CASSQGGQGLNQPQHF. CDR3 nucleotides: TGCGCCAGCAGCCAGGGGGGACAGGGGTTAAATCAGCCCCAGCATTTT.

The chain has TRBV7-6 and TRBJ1-3, with D perhaps TRBD1 (5 bases). The ends were cut back, 1 base at V and 0 bases at J, with 10 bases in the middle. The germline CDR1 and CDR2 sequences are SGHVS and FNYEAQ. The CDR3 is made up of 16 amino acids. The CDR3 coding sequence is TGTGCCAGCAGCTTAGACGCCGGGGGCTCTGGAAACACCATATATTTT. It specifies CASSLDAGGSGNTIYF.

The rearrangement links TRBV5-1 to TRBJ2-1; D not resolved. The germline V gene encodes CDR1 SGHRS and CDR2 YFSETQ. The CDR3 loop spans 15 amino acids. Trimming left V 2 bases short and J 7 bases short, with 16 bases between. The CDR3 DNA reads as TGCGCCAGCAGCTTAAACCCTGCCCCGGAGAATGAGCAGTTCTTC. Protein: CASSLNPAPENEQFF. Together with reference TRBV5-1 and TRBJ2-1, the CDR3 gives the full variable domain: KAGVTQTPRYLIKTRGQQVTLSCSPISGHRSVSWYQQTPGQGLQFLFEYFSETQRNKGNFPGRFSGRQFSNSRSEMNVSTLELGDSALYLCASSLNPAPENEQFFGPGTRLTVL.

The chain recombines TRBV5-5 with TRBJ2-5; TRBD1 is a possible D gene (5 bases). CDR3 length: 14 amino acids. V gave up 0 bases and J gave up 5 bases, with 11 bases separating them. Per the germline V gene, CDR1 is SGHKS and CDR2 is YYEKEE (reference sequence). This chain's CDR3 is CASSLELPGETQYF. CDR3 bases: TGTGCCAGCAGCTTGGAACTTCCAGGGGAGACCCAGTACTTC.

The table lists this clone with a few counts. The V and J genes are TRBV10-1 and TRBJ1-6; D may be TRBD1 (6 bases). V lost 8 bases, J lost 5 bases, and 10 bases lay in between. The CDR3 sequence is 13 residues long. The germline V gene encodes CDR1 WNHNN and CDR2 SYGVQD (reference sequence). CDR3 region: CASEDSDNSPLHF. The CDR3 DNA reads as TGCGCCAGCGAGGACAGCGATAATTCACCCCTCCACTTT.

V is TRBV7-2 and J is TRBJ1-5; D is possibly TRBD1 (5 bases). This CDR3 comprises 16 residues. The V end was cut by 2 bases, the J end by 4 bases, with 15 bases between. Germline V lookup: CDR1 SGHTA, CDR2 FQGNSA. The CDR3 here is CASSLKWQGLNQPQHF. The DNA for the CDR3 is TGTGCCAGCAGCTTAAAGTGGCAGGGCTTAAATCAGCCCCAGCATTTT.

The genes are TRBV19 and TRBJ2-1; D is ambiguous. Looked up from germline, CDR1 is LNHDA and CDR2 is SQIVND (reference sequence). V was clipped by 6 bases and J by 9 bases, with 9 bases between them. The CDR3 extends over 11 amino acids. The CDR3 is CASRAGSEQFF. Here the CDR3 DNA reads TGTGCCAGTAGGGCCGGGTCTGAGCAGTTCTTC.

V gene TRBV7-2 combines with J gene TRBJ2-7; D possibly corresponds to TRBD2 (5 bases). Germline CDR1 and CDR2: SGHTA and FQGNSA. With 5 bases removed from V and 1 base from J, the gap between germline ends came to 12 bases. This CDR3 is built from 14 residues. CDR3 region: CASSPRTQSYEQYF. CDR3 coding DNA: TGTGCCAGCAGCCCGAGGACTCAATCCTACGAGCAGTACTTC.

Points on this clone: Different DNA sequences within this sample yield the same CDR3. This chain links TRBV10-3 with TRBJ1-2; D remains unclear. The germline V gene encodes CDR1 ENHRY and CDR2 SYGVKD. The germline V and J ends were trimmed by 3 bases and 7 bases, with 6 bases remaining between them. CDR3 length equals 11 residues. The CDR3 DNA reads as TGTGCCATCAGTGAAGGAGGTGGCTACACCTTC. Translation: CAISEGGGYTF.

With regard to this clone: The same CDR3 also results from other DNA sequences found in this sample. The chain joins TRBV30 to TRBJ1-4, with 8 bases aligning to TRBD1. The CDR3 consists of 12 residues. J gave up 7 bases and V 5 bases, and 3 bases lay outside the gene matches. Germline loops: CDR1 GTSNPN, CDR2 SVGIG (reference sequence). The CDR3 sequence is CAWGTGAEKLFF. In DNA, the CDR3 is TGTGCCTGGGGGACAGGCGCTGAAAAACTGTTTTTT.

This chain links TRBV12-3 or TRBV12-4 with TRBJ2-7; possibly TRBD2 for D (6 bases). The CDR3 contains 12 residues. The ends were cut back, 5 bases at V and 6 bases at J, with 11 bases in the middle. The CDR3 DNA reads TGTGCCAGCAGTCTGGAGGGATTCGAGCAGTACTTC. This translates into CASSLEGFEQYF.

The chain employs TRBV19 and TRBJ2-1; 9 bases fit TRBD1. CDR3 size: 14 residues. Germline CDR1 and CDR2: LNHDA and SQIVND (reference sequence). Germline trimming cut 5 bases from V and 3 bases from J; bases unmatched to any gene: 2. CDR3 DNA: TGTGCCAGTAGTTCGGACAGGGGCTACAATGAGCAGTTCTTC. Residues: CASSSDRGYNEQFF.

The chain couples TRBV11-3 to TRBJ2-7; D might be TRBD1 (5 bases). V gave up 1 base and J gave up 3 bases, with 19 bases separating them. The CDR3 length is 17 residues. Germline V gene lookup returns CDR1 SGHNT and CDR2 YENEEA. The CDR3 protein is CASSLGVGWTSRYEQYF. Here the CDR3 DNA reads TGTGCCAGCAGCTTAGGGGTTGGGTGGACATCCCGCTACGAGCAGTACTTC. The complete variable domain, with remaining parts taken from reference TRBV11-3 and TRBJ2-7, reads EAGVVQSPRYKIIEKKQPVAFWCNPISGHNTLYWYLQNLGQGPELLIRYENEEAVDDSQLPKDRFSAERLKGVDSTLKIQPAELGDSAVYLCASSLGVGWTSRYEQYFGPGTRLTVT.